This T cell receptor (beta chain) was retrieved from a study of blood T cell repertoires in COVID-19 (dated by TCRdb to 2018 to 2021). With regard to the full study: The collaborator samples originated in the United States, Italy and Spain and spanned the acute and convalescent phases of COVID-19. The material from the prospective study consisted of cDNA or gDNA derived from T cells, B-cell-depleted T cells, or PBMCs. Where available, HLA class I and class II types were taken from metadata supplied by the sample provider and were not determined by assay-based typing. Samples were obtained from the ongoing ImmuneRACE study (first 160 participants) and from over a thousand subjects provided by 6 global collaborators. The repertoires were released in a freely available public database meant as a resource for research on the immune response to SARS-CoV-2. Nearly every sample came with metadata listing a de-identified subject ID, COVID-19 status, age in years and sex. The dataset comprised deeply sampled blood TCRbeta repertoires from subjects exposed to, actively infected with, or recovered from COVID-19. Paper-wide results and their limitations: The amount of clinical and demographic metadata varied by source and participant and was provided uncurated.

From the cysteine through the phenylalanine, the CDR3 covers 18 amino acids. Only the CDR3 portion is preserved as DNA: 54 bases, with reading frame beginning at the first base. CDR1 MDHEN and CDR2 SYDVKM are derived from the germline V gene. At the junction V is shortened by 6 bases and J by 0 bases; bases outside the gene matches: 11. Notes on this clone: What antigen it recognizes has not been identified. No per-base quality is available; no much larger clone lies one base away.

At one collaborating source in Seattle, patients were enrolled during active infection and were followed longitudinally through the course of disease. The collaborating institutions used their own protocols to collect whole blood in K2EDTA tubes. For TCRbeta analysis, collaborator samples were shipped as frozen whole blood, as isolated PBMCs, or as DNA extracted from either sample type. TCRbeta CDR3 regions were amplified from genomic DNA by means of the immunoSEQ Assay, a bias-controlled multiplex PCR. The authors' pipeline ran thus. Nucleated cell counts per sample were estimated from amplification of reference gene primers within the assay. To quantify the absolute abundance of each unique TCRbeta CDR3 rearrangement, sequence reads were collapsed and filtered. For each sample, productive Simpson clonality was calculated by taking the square root of Simpson's diversity index across productive rearrangements. TCRdb holds this immuneACCESS table with in-frame rearrangements only. Some clones are missing; in checked studies, unresolved V genes explain under half, and the rest has no known cause. The V and J calls and the clone size are those of that table, but D and trimming were determined from the DNA. The sample has about 350,000 clones on record, approximately 88% of them singletons. Approximately 10% of the sample comes from the top ten.

The TCR originated in a man aged 25-45 years with COVID-19, enrolled during active disease. Recombination joined TRBV28 with TRBJ1-5; 10 junctional bases match TRBD1. Sequenced: peripheral blood. The DNA is as follows: TGTGCCAGCAGCCGTCCCGGGACAGGGGCCGGTAGCAATCAGCCCCAGCATTTT. Translation gives CASSRPGTGAGSNQPQHF.